The source of this T cell receptor beta chain is a study of cytomegalovirus exposure and HLA in healthy donors. Study-level background: Most genotyped donors, around 86% of more than 300, had Caucasian-associated genetic ancestry. Study-wide results and limits: Upon later analysis, HLA-associated TCR beta chains proved more clonally expanded than other, equally common chains. The study reported that TCR beta sequences accurately predicted HLA-A and HLA-B alleles in most subjects. Some V segments, including TRBV6-2 and TRBV6-3, were excluded as indistinguishable.

The PCR was carried out with 60 Vbeta primers and 13 Jbeta primers. This table comes from immunoSEQ multiplex PCR, and its TCRdb copy is limited to in-frame clones, with some not included. Among some 96,000 clones listed, 60% to 80% were seen once. Germline CDR1 and CDR2: SNHLY and FYNNEI. The CDR3 contains 13 residues. V was shortened by 6 bases and J by 5 bases, with 10 bases between the two germline ends. This clone was detected only once. Its target is unknown. The source material was PBMCs. This chain links TRBV2 with TRBJ2-2; possibly TRBD1 for D (5 bases). The sequence was collected from a man aged 55 to 69 in good health and CMV-seronegative. The CDR3 bases are TGTGCCAGCAGCAGGGAAGAAACCGGGGAGCTGTTTTTT. The encoded protein is CASSREETGELFF. Complete variable domain (other parts from reference TRBV2 and TRBJ2-2): EPEVTQTPSHQVTQMGQEVILRCVPISNHLYFYWYRQILGQKVEFLVSFYNNEISEKSEIFDDQFSVERPDGSNFTLKIRSTKLEDSAMYFCASSREETGELFFGEGSRLTVL.